The subject of this entry is one T cell receptor (beta chain). Its antigen is as yet unknown. The data belong to a study of PD-1 blockade in classical Hodgkin lymphoma. The overall study: Nivolumab was administered to patients intravenously at 3 mg/kg every 2 weeks. Study results and limitations: Later analyses included only patients treated at least 1 year post-ASCT.

Time point given: cycle 4 day 1 (C4D1), after five to seven weeks of nivolumab. Relapse after autologous stem cell transplantation occurred in every patient, and brentuximab vedotin exposure varied. Germline V lookup: CDR1 WNHNN, CDR2 SYGVQD (reference sequence). The CDR3 covers 17 residues. After removal of 2 bases from V and 6 bases from J, the junction contained 13 bases not matched to a gene. Assay used: immunoSEQ multiplex PCR; TCRdb lists only in-frame clones, some missing. The table has tens of thousands of clones, about 90% seen once; the top ten hold approximately 10%. The V call is TRBV10-1, the J call TRBJ2-1; TRBD1 aligns across 7 bases. This sequence originates from a human donor with classical Hodgkin lymphoma. Sample: peripheral blood mononuclear cells (PBMCs), taken before the fourth cycle of nivolumab. The CDR3 loop is CASSEPVSTDRFNEQFF. CDR3 sequence (DNA): TGCGCCAGCAGTGAGCCCGTTTCAACGGACAGGTTCAATGAGCAGTTCTTC.